This T cell receptor beta chain was observed in a study of beta chain features in type 1 diabetes. Whole-study findings and limits: Researchers reported that naive, central memory and Treg TCRB repertoires appeared more similar in patients than in healthy donors. In every one of the four CD4+ subsets, TCRB CDR3s were moderately but significantly shorter in Type 1 diabetes patients. Researchers cautioned that cDNA sequencing could over-represent cells with high TCR expression.

Every donor had blood drawn once into heparin, around 120 mL on average. Germline CDR1 MGHRA, CDR2 YSYEKL. Between the trimmed V and J ends, which lost 4 bases and 1 base, there was a span of 12 bases. CDR3 length equals 15 residues. Every bit of the isolated RNA underwent reverse transcription, so sequencing read expressed TCRB transcripts. Approximately 4 million reads was the average for naive, central memory and regulatory T cell samples. Repertoires were generated with immunoSEQ multiplex PCR, while TCRdb's copy carries only in-frame clones and drops some. The data hold roughly 150,000 clones, with around 9.7% observed a single time. This clone was observed a few times. As yet, its antigen is unknown.

The sample comprised central memory CD4+ T cells from blood. The source is a woman aged 25 to 39 with type 1 diabetes. The genes are TRBV4-1 and TRBJ2-3, with D possibly TRBD2 on 6 matching bases. CDR3 nucleotides: TGCGCCAGCAGCCGGGAGGCATACGGCACAGATACGCAGTATTTT. Its translation is CASSREAYGTDTQYF.